This T cell receptor beta chain was sequenced for a study of T cells in Graves' hyperthyroidism and ophthalmopathy. Study-wide background: Peripheral blood was collected at initial diagnosis, before any treatment. Study-wide findings and caveats: Most thyroid-expanded clonotypes above 0.001 were also found in blood.

The ends were cut back, 5 bases at V and 0 bases at J, with 14 bases in the middle. The CDR3 totals 16 residues. CDR1 is MNHNS, CDR2 SASEGT, per germline. What was amplified from RNA transcripts were TCR beta CDR3 regions. The HTBI primer set served for first-round RT-PCR of the TCR CDR3. Each CDR3 protein is one row after TCRdb ran MiXCR on the multiplex PCR reads. The repertoire holds under 600,000 distinct CDR3 sequences, with 16% as singletons. Comment on this clonotype: The antigen is unknown.

Uncontrolled infections, other autoimmune diseases, pregnancy or lactation led to exclusion of patients. The receptor was derived from a woman between 35 and 50 years old with Graves' ophthalmopathy. The chain couples TRBV6-1 to TRBJ1-3, with D possibly TRBD1 on 5 matching bases. Input material: blood. The CDR3 region is CASSSSPGGSGNTIYF. The CDR3 DNA is TGTGCCAGCAGTTCTTCCCCGGGGGGCTCTGGAAACACCATATATTTT.